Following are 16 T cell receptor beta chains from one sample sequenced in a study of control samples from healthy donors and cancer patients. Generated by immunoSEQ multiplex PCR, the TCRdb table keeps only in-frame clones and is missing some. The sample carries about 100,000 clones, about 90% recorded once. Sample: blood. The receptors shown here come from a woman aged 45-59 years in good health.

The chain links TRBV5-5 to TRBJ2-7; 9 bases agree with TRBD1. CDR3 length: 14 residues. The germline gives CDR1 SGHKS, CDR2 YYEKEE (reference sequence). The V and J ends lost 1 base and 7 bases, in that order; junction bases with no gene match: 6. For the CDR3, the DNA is TGTGCCAGCAGCTTGTGGACAGGGGACGGAGAGCAGTACTTC. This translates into CASSLWTGDGEQYF.

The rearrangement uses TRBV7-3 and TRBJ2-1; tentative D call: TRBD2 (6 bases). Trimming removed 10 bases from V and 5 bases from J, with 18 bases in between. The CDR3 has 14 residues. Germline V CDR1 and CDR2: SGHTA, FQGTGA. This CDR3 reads CANRRGPSDNEQFF. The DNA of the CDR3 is TGTGCCAACAGGAGGGGCCCCTCTGACAATGAGCAGTTCTTC.

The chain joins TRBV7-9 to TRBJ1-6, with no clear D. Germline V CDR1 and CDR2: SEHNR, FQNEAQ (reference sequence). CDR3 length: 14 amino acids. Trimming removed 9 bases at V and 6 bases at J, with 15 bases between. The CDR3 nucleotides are TGTGCCAGTGTATTGCAAGCCCTTAATTCACCCCTCCACTTT. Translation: CASVLQALNSPLHF.

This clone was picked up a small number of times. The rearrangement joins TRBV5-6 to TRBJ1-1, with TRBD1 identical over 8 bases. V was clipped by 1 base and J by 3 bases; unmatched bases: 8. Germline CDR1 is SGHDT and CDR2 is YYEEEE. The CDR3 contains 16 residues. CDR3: CASSLLRTGGYTEAFF. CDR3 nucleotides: TGTGCCAGCAGCTTGTTACGTACAGGGGGTTACACTGAAGCTTTCTTT.

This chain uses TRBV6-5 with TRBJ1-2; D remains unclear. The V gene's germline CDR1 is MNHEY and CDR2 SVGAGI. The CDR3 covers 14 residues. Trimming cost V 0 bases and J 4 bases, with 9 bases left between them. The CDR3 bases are TGTGCCAGCAGTTACTCCCCTTCGTCCTATGGCTACACCTTC. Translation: CASSYSPSSYGYTF.

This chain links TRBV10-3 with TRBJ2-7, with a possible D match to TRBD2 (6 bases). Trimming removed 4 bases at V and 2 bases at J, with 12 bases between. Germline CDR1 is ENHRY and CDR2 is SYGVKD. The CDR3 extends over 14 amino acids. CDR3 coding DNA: TGTGCCATCAGTGCGGCTAGCGCTGCCTACGAGCAGTACTTC. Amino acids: CAISAASAAYEQYF.

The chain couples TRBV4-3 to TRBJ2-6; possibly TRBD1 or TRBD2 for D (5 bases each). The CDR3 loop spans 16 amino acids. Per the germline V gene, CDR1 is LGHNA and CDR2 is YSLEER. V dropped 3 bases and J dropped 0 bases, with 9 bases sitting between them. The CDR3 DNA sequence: TGCGCCAGCAGCCAGCACGGGGCCTCTGGGGCCAACGTCCTGACTTTC. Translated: CASSQHGASGANVLTF.

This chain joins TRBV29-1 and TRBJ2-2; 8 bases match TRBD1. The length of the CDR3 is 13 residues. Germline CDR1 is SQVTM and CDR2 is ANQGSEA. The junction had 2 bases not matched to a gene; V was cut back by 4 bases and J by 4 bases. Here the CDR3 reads CSVATGVTGELFF. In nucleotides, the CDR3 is TGCAGCGTTGCGACAGGGGTCACCGGGGAGCTGTTTTTT.

As DNA, the CDR3 is TGTGCCAGCAGGCTCGGTGGCTATTCCACAGATACGCAGTATTTT. Amino acids: CASRLGGYSTDTQYF. The rearrangement links TRBV6-5 to TRBJ2-3; the D is unclear. From germline, CDR1 is MNHEY and CDR2 SVGAGI. The CDR3 runs to 15 residues. V lost 6 bases and J 2 bases, leaving 15 bases between the germline ends.

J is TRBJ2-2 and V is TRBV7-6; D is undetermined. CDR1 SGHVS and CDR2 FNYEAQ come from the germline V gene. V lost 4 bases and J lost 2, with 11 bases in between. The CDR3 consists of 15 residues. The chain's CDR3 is CASSSSSRNTGELFF. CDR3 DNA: TGTGCCAGCAGCTCCTCCAGTAGAAACACCGGGGAGCTGTTTTTT. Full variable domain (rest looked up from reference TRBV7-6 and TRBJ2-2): GAGVSQSPRYKVTKRGQDVALRCDPISGHVSLYWYRQALGQGPEFLTYFNYEAQQDKSGLPNDRFSAERPEGSISTLTIQRTEQRDSAMYRCASSSSSRNTGELFFGEGSRLTVL.

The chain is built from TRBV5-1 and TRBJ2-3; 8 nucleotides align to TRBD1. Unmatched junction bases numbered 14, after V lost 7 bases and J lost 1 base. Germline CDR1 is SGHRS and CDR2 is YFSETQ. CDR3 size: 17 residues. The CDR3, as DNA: TGCGCCAGCTCTAAAGGACAGGGTTCGAAGGGCACAGATACGCAGTATTTT. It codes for CASSKGQGSKGTDTQYF. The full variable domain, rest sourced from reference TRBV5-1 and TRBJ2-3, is KAGVTQTPRYLIKTRGQQVTLSCSPISGHRSVSWYQQTPGQGLQFLFEYFSETQRNKGNFPGRFSGRQFSNSRSEMNVSTLELGDSALYLCASSKGQGSKGTDTQYFGPGTRLTVL.

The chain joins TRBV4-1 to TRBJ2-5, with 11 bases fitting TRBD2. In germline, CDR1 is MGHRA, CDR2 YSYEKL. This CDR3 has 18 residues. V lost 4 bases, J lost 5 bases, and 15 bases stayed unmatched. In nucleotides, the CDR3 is TGCGCCAGCAGCCCGAAGGGGTTAGCGGGGGGGTTTTCGGAGACCCAGTACTTC. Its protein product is CASSPKGLAGGFSETQYF.

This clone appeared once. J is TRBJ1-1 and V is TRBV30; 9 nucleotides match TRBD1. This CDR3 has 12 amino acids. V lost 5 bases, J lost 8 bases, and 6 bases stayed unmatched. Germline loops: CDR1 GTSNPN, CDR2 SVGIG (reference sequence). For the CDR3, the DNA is TGTGCCTGGTCCCGGGGACAGGGAGAAGCTTTCTTT. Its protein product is CAWSRGQGEAFF.

The CDR3 DNA reads as TGTGCCAGCTCACCACCGGACGACTACGAGCAGTACTTC. It translates to CASSPPDDYEQYF. This rearrangement joins TRBV18 to TRBJ2-7; D remains ambiguous. The CDR3 has 13 residues. Per the germline V gene, CDR1 is KGHSH and CDR2 is LQKENI. V was cut by 0 bases and J by 3 bases, with 6 bases left in between.

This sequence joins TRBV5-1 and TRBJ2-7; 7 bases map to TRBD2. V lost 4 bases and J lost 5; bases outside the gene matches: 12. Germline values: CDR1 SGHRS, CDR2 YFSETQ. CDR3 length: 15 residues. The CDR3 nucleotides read TGCGCCAGCAGCCCTATGGGGAGGGCCAGAGACGAGCAGTACTTC. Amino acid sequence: CASSPMGRARDEQYF.

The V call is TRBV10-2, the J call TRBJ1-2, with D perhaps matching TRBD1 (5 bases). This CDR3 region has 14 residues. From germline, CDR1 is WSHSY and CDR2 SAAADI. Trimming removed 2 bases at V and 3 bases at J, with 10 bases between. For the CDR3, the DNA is TGCGCCAGCAGTGAGCTGGGGCTCGACTATGGCTACACCTTC. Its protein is CASSELGLDYGYTF.